The subject of this entry is one T cell receptor (beta chain). What it recognizes is unknown. The sample belongs to a study of CXCR3-negative and CXCR3-positive naive CD8 T cells. Overall study: Per-library TRB read counts averaged about 1.5 +/- 0.3 million, adding up to 130 million to 150 million in total.

Study results and limitations: Against CXCR3-negative naive cells, CXCR3-positive naive cells showed more hydrophobic TRB CDR3s. Memory CD8+ cells showed much lower diversity, while both naive subsets were comparably high. Cryopreserved cells showed partially decreased CXCR3 expression, and most assays used fresh PBMCs.

The authors made the TRB cDNA libraries by 5' RACE using UMI labels. Each CDR3 protein gets one entry in TCRdb, which reprocessed the 5' RACE reads and gives no DNA. The table lists about 62,000 distinct CDR3 sequences. The sequence was obtained from a human donor in good health. Some clones in this sample may be carry-over from other donors' samples. Sequencing input: naive CXCR3- CD8+ T cells from blood. Subset: CD45RO-CCR7+CD27+CD95- naive CD8+ T cells lacking CXCR3 (TNR3-).

The CDR3 reads CASSSGITSNQPQHF. V usage is TRBV12-3 or TRBV12-4 and J usage is TRBJ1-5; TCRdb's D call of TRBD1 is untestable without DNA. This CDR3 has 15 residues.